This T cell receptor beta chain was documented in a study of blood T cell repertoires in COVID-19. Concerning this clone itself: Other DNA sequences in this specimen translate into the identical CDR3.

The germline V and J ends were trimmed by 6 bases and 4 bases, with 10 bases remaining between them. This CDR3 has 12 amino acids. The protocol was immunoSEQ multiplex PCR, while the TCRdb copy is restricted to in-frame clones and leaves out a portion. The sample lists some 94,000 clones, 70% to 90% occurring once. Material: peripheral blood. This TCR came from a woman in her sixties with COVID-19, enrolled during active disease. The J gene is TRBJ2-7, the V gene TRBV12-3 or TRBV12-4; D may be TRBD2 (6 bases). CDR3 sequence: CASSSGGYEQYF. The CDR3 region has the DNA TGTGCCAGCAGCTCCGGGGGATACGAGCAGTACTTC.